This TCR beta chain was obtained from a study of shared clonotypes between healthy human individuals. Data came from immunoSEQ multiplex PCR; TCRdb stores just in-frame clones and leaves some out. The sample gives 490,000 or so clones, 75% to 85% of which show up once; 13% is in the top ten. The sequencing input was PBMCs. The receptor was isolated from a woman aged 40 to 50 in good health. Some clones in this sample may be carry-over from other donors' samples.

CDR3 sequence reads: CASSYTRDSQYEQYF. The CDR3 DNA sequence: TGCGCCAGCAGCTATACCCGGGACTCCCAGTACGAGCAGTACTTC. The chain is built from TRBV4-1 and TRBJ2-7; perhaps TRBD2 as D (6 bases). Between the trimmed V and J ends, which lost 5 bases and 4 bases, there was a span of 18 bases. The CDR3 has 15 residues. Germline V gene sequence: CDR1 MGHRA, CDR2 YSYEKL.